The entry below describes one TCR beta chain. Its antigen is not identified. One end of the junction fails to match germline, which may point to a read error. CDR3 size: 14 residues. Germline V lookup: CDR1 SGHRS, CDR2 YFSETQ. This record comes from a study of CD8 T cells in ankylosing spondylitis. Study-wide results and caveats: Before this, some motif variants had been reported in reactive arthritis synovial fluid and blood. Matched ankylosing spondylitis synovial fluid reportedly showed significant enrichment of disease-linked clones. Disease-linked clones had a CD8+ phenotype and relatively low frequency in peripheral blood.

Quantitative 5'-RACE was performed with molecular barcodes, and it yielded the TCR beta libraries. TCRdb processed the 5' RACE reads anew with MiXCR; each CDR3 protein has one entry. Of roughly 150,000 distinct CDR3 sequences in the sample, about 6.7% were seen once. The V call is TRBV5-1, the J call TRBJ1-1; possible D gene TRBD1, 5 bases. Source material: blood, either unsorted or a sorted T cell fraction (not recorded which). The TCR sequence derives from a female donor with ankylosing spondylitis or in good health (not recorded which). CDR3 nucleotide sequence: TGCGCCAGCAGCCCCGGAGGGGCAGGGTCCGAAGCTCTCTTT. Amino acid sequence: CASSPGGAGSEALF.